What follows are 23 T cell receptor beta chains derived from one specimen sequenced in a study of blood T cell repertoires in COVID-19. Profiled with immunoSEQ multiplex PCR; TCRdb holds only in-frame clones, not every one. The table lists 260,000 or so clones, around 82% of them singletons, with approximately 5.3% in the top ten. The sample was peripheral blood. These receptors originate from a man at least 80 years old with acute or convalescent COVID-19.

The gene calls are TRBV5-1 and TRBJ2-1; 12 bases are a match to TRBD2. The V gene's germline CDR1 is SGHRS and CDR2 YFSETQ. The V segment lost 0 bases and the J segment 7 bases; nucleotides outside the gene matches: 5. This CDR3 has 16 residues. The CDR3 here is CASSLVLAGGQNEQFF. The CDR3 coding sequence is TGCGCCAGCAGCTTGGTCCTAGCGGGGGGGCAAAATGAGCAGTTCTTC.

This clone has a handful of counts. The sample carries other DNA sequences with the same CDR3. The V gene is TRBV5-1, the J gene TRBJ1-1, with a possible D match to TRBD1 (5 bases). V shed 0 bases and J shed 2 bases, with 8 bases lying between them. The length of the CDR3 is 14 residues. Germline V gene sequence: CDR1 SGHRS, CDR2 YFSETQ. The CDR3 nucleotides read TGCGCCAGCAGCTTGGCCGGGGGTAACACTGAAGCTTTCTTT. As protein: CASSLAGGNTEAFF. Based on the CDR3 plus reference TRBV5-1 and TRBJ1-1, the full variable domain is KAGVTQTPRYLIKTRGQQVTLSCSPISGHRSVSWYQQTPGQGLQFLFEYFSETQRNKGNFPGRFSGRQFSNSRSEMNVSTLELGDSALYLCASSLAGGNTEAFFGQGTRLTVV.

V and J are TRBV28 and TRBJ2-5; 9 bases are shared with TRBD2. Per germline, CDR1 MDHEN and CDR2 SYDVKM. V lost 6 bases, J lost 5 bases, and 10 bases stayed unmatched. The CDR3 has 15 residues. In nucleotides, the CDR3 is TGTGCCAGCAGCCGTACTTCTAGCGGGATGGAGACCCAGTACTTC. Protein product: CASSRTSSGMETQYF.

This chain joins TRBV25-1 and TRBJ2-5, with TRBD2 matching 7 bases. Germline CDR1 MGHDK, CDR2 SYGVNS. The V and J ends lost 4 bases and 1 base, in that order; junction bases with no gene match: 6. CDR3 length: 15 residues. The CDR3 is CASSGLGTTQETQYF. DNA for the CDR3: TGTGCCAGCAGTGGTCTAGGGACTACCCAAGAGACCCAGTACTTC.

The chain combines TRBV12-3 or TRBV12-4 with TRBJ1-1; 7 nucleotides align to TRBD1. CDR3 length: 13 residues. Losses at the gene ends were 4 bases for V and 6 bases for J; bases not matched to a gene: 5. CDR3 in amino acids: CASSSQGLAEAFF. The CDR3 nucleotides read TGTGCCAGCAGTTCACAGGGGCTCGCTGAAGCTTTCTTT.

The gene calls are TRBV28 and TRBJ2-6; 12 nucleotides align to TRBD2. The germline V gene encodes CDR1 MDHEN and CDR2 SYDVKM. The CDR3 runs to 19 residues. V was clipped by 3 bases and J by 2 bases; unmatched bases: 8. This CDR3 is CASSLVGTSGLPGANVLTF. The CDR3 bases are TGTGCCAGCAGTTTGGTGGGGACTAGCGGGCTCCCTGGGGCCAACGTCCTGACTTTC.

V is TRBV7-2 and J is TRBJ1-2; 9 positions agree with TRBD1. V trimming: 5 bases; J trimming: 3 bases; junction bases outside the gene matches: 4. CDR3 length equals 14 residues. Germline V gives CDR1 SGHTA, CDR2 FQGNSA. DNA for the CDR3: TGTGCCAGCAGCACCGGGACAGGGTACTATGGCTACACCTTC. This sequence encodes CASSTGTGYYGYTF.

V and J are TRBV10-3 and TRBJ2-7; weak D call: TRBD1 (5 bases). V was cut by 10 bases and J by 0 bases, with 13 bases left in between. This CDR3 is 13 amino acids long. Germline CDR1 and CDR2: ENHRY and SYGVKD. The CDR3 nucleotides read TGTGCCACCAGATCGACAGCCTCCTACGAGCAGTACTTC. This sequence encodes CATRSTASYEQYF.

The chain has TRBV27 and TRBJ2-1, with D possibly being TRBD2 (6 bases). The V and J ends lost 6 bases and 0 bases respectively, with 15 bases between them. The CDR3 spans 16 residues. CDR1 is MNHEY and CDR2 is SMNVEV in the germline V gene (reference sequence). CDR3 loop: CASSQTRGISYNEQFF. CDR3 DNA: TGTGCCAGCAGCCAAACGCGGGGCATCTCCTACAATGAGCAGTTCTTC.

As to this clone: Other DNA sequences of this sample code for an identical CDR3. The chain recombines TRBV5-1 with TRBJ2-5; 8 bases fit TRBD1. The V and J ends lost 4 bases and 5 bases, in that order; junction bases with no gene match: 7. Germline lookup yields CDR1 SGHRS and CDR2 YFSETQ. CDR3 size: 14 residues. The CDR3 loop is CASSPGQGGETQYF. CDR3 in DNA: TGCGCCAGCAGCCCAGGACAGGGCGGGGAGACCCAGTACTTC.

CDR3 nucleotides: TGTGCCAGCAGCCAGTTCGTCTCGGGTGGTGGCCTAGCGGGAAAAAACATTCAGTACTTC. Amino acids: CASSQFVSGGGLAGKNIQYF. The chain employs TRBV3-1 (or the pseudogene TRBV3-2) and TRBJ2-4, with 9 bases fitting TRBD2. From germline, CDR1 is LGHDT and CDR2 YNNKEL (reference sequence). Trimming cost V 3 bases and J 4 bases; bases outside gene matches: 19. The CDR3 runs to 20 residues.

The genes are TRBV7-3 and TRBJ1-2, with D perhaps TRBD1 (5 bases). V lost 0 bases to trimming and J lost 8 bases, with 16 bases between them. The CDR3 is 15 amino acids. The germline V gene has CDR1 SGHTA and CDR2 FQGTGA. CDR3 sequence reads: CASSLTGGVRAGYTF. The CDR3, as DNA: TGTGCCAGCAGCTTAACGGGAGGAGTCAGGGCAGGCTACACCTTC.

The chain uses TRBV7-2 and TRBJ2-7, with D possibly matching TRBD2 (6 bases). Trimming stripped 5 bases from V and 1 base from J, with 12 bases between. CDR3 length: 14 amino acids. The germline V gene encodes CDR1 SGHTA and CDR2 FQGNSA. In DNA, the CDR3 is TGTGCCAGCAGCAATAGGGCGGGATCCTACGAGCAGTACTTC. Its protein product is CASSNRAGSYEQYF.

The CDR3 sequence is CASSLRVGELFF. In DNA, the CDR3 is TGTGCCAGCAGCTTACGCGTCGGGGAGCTGTTTTTT. This chain connects TRBV7-3 to TRBJ2-2; no firm D call. CDR1 is SGHTA and CDR2 is FQGTGA in the germline V gene. V was clipped by 2 bases and J by 7 bases, with 5 bases between them. There are 12 residues in the CDR3.

This clone was picked up many times. This chain connects TRBV5-5 to TRBJ2-7; 9 nucleotides agree with TRBD2. Germline trimming cut 0 bases from V and 3 bases from J; bases unmatched to any gene: 4. This CDR3 has 15 amino acids. Germline assignment: CDR1 SGHKS and CDR2 YYEKEE (reference sequence). The CDR3 protein is CASSLVVAGVYEQYF. The CDR3 coding sequence is TGTGCCAGCAGCTTGGTGGTAGCGGGAGTCTACGAGCAGTACTTC.

The chain employs TRBV6-5 and TRBJ1-2, with TRBD1 as a possible D gene (6 bases). V was clipped by 6 bases and J by 6 bases, with 20 bases between them. The CDR3 consists of 15 residues. The germline CDR1 and CDR2 sequences are MNHEY and SVGAGI. The CDR3 here is CASSSRARGDHGYTF. For the CDR3, the DNA is TGTGCCAGCAGCTCAAGGGCCAGGGGCGATCATGGCTACACCTTC.

The count of this clone is one. The V gene is TRBV6-6, the J gene TRBJ2-3; D is possibly TRBD2 (6 bases). Germline V gene lookup returns CDR1 MNHNY and CDR2 SVGAGI (reference sequence). The CDR3 is made up of 16 amino acids. V was cut by 0 bases and J by 4 bases, with 14 bases left in between. DNA of the CDR3: TGTGCCAGCAGTTACTCTCGGGGGAGCGTGGCAGATACGCAGTATTTT. Its translation: CASSYSRGSVADTQYF.

V usage is TRBV29-1 and J usage is TRBJ1-4; D call uncertain. Germline CDR1 and CDR2: SQVTM and ANQGSEA. Trimming left V 5 bases short and J 0 bases short, with 13 bases between. The CDR3 extends over 15 amino acids. For the CDR3, the DNA is TGCAGCGTTAAGGTTGGGAGCACAACTAATGAAAAACTGTTTTTT. It yields the protein CSVKVGSTTNEKLFF.

The chain uses TRBV4-1 and TRBJ2-7, with 8 bases that match TRBD1. CDR1 and CDR2 (germline): MGHRA, YSYEKL. CDR3 length: 15 amino acids. The trim removed 0 bases at V and 6 bases at J, leaving 7 bases unmatched. Here the CDR3 DNA reads TGCGCCAGCAGCCAAGAGTGGGACAGGTCCGGCGAGCAGTACTTC. It specifies CASSQEWDRSGEQYF.

This chain links TRBV5-3 with TRBJ2-1; TRBD2 matches at 7 bases. TRBV5-3 is identified as an open reading frame with a role that is uncertain. J lost 7 bases, V lost 7 bases, and 5 bases had no gene match. The CDR3 spans 12 residues. CDR3 sequence reads: CARAQRGNEQFF. CDR3 in DNA: TGTGCCAGAGCCCAGCGGGGAAATGAGCAGTTCTTC.

The rearrangement links TRBV7-9 to TRBJ1-2; no reliable D call. The CDR3 sequence is 14 residues long. Between the trimmed V and J ends, which lost 0 bases and 13 bases, there was a span of 18 bases. CDR1 is SEHNR and CDR2 is FQNEAQ in the germline V gene (reference sequence). CDR3 in DNA: TGTGCCAGCAGCTTAGCGTACGGAGGGAACCCTCTCACCTTC. It specifies CASSLAYGGNPLTF.

The chain uses TRBV5-1 and TRBJ2-7; 9 positions match TRBD2. Germline loops: CDR1 SGHRS, CDR2 YFSETQ. Losses at the gene ends were 0 bases for V and 4 bases for J; bases not matched to a gene: 11. The CDR3 runs to 17 residues. CDR3 amino acids: CASSLETAGGPGYEQYF. CDR3 coding DNA: TGCGCCAGCAGCTTGGAGACGGCGGGAGGGCCCGGATACGAGCAGTACTTC.

The genes are TRBV9 and TRBJ1-1; 8 positions match TRBD1. This CDR3 is 15 amino acids long. CDR1 is SGDLS and CDR2 is YYNGEE in the germline V gene. V lost 4 bases and J lost 1; bases outside the gene matches: 6. For the CDR3, the DNA is TGTGCCAGCAGCACTTCCGGGACAGGGAACACTGAAGCTTTCTTT. Translating it yields CASSTSGTGNTEAFF.